This TCR beta chain was obtained from a study of blood T cell repertoires in COVID-19. Turning to the study itself: Donors in the United States, Italy and Spain gave samples during acute or convalescent COVID-19. Sources were T cells, B-cell-depleted T cells, or PBMCs; the material itself was cDNA or gDNA.

Clones were read by immunoSEQ multiplex PCR, and TCRdb kept only the in-frame ones, dropping some. The repertoire has some 75,000 clones, 75% to 90% of them found once; the top ten carry 10% to 15%. The V gene's germline CDR1 is KGHSH and CDR2 LQKENI. The CDR3 sequence is 15 residues long. V was shortened by 0 bases and J by 6 bases, with 11 bases between the two germline ends. Input material: peripheral blood. The chain carries TRBV18 and TRBJ2-2; D unresolved. This clonotype was obtained from a man over 45 with COVID-19, enrolled during active disease. The CDR3 DNA reads as TGTGCCAGCTCACCACCGAGCCGCGTTGCCGGGGAGCTGTTTTTT. Translating it yields CASSPPSRVAGELFF.